The source of this TCR beta chain is a study of blood T cell repertoires in COVID-19. In the study overall: In each case, the material was cDNA or gDNA derived from T cells, B-cell-depleted T cells, or PBMCs.

Germline V lookup: CDR1 MGHRA, CDR2 YSYEKL. This CDR3 is 15 amino acids long. The V and J ends lost 5 bases and 11 bases, in that order; junction bases with no gene match: 17. In the original processing: The assay estimated nucleated cells by amplifying reference gene primers. Clones were read by immunoSEQ multiplex PCR, and TCRdb kept only the in-frame ones, dropping some. The V and J calls and clone size come from that table; D and trimming were worked out from the DNA. The data show 210,000 or so clones, less than 90% seen once. This receptor was taken from an elderly woman with active or convalescent COVID-19. The chain combines TRBV4-1 with TRBJ1-1, with 7 bases matching TRBD1. The sample was peripheral blood. CDR3 region: CASSKTNADRVGAFF. CDR3 DNA: TGCGCCAGCAGCAAAACAAACGCAGACAGGGTAGGCGCTTTCTTT.